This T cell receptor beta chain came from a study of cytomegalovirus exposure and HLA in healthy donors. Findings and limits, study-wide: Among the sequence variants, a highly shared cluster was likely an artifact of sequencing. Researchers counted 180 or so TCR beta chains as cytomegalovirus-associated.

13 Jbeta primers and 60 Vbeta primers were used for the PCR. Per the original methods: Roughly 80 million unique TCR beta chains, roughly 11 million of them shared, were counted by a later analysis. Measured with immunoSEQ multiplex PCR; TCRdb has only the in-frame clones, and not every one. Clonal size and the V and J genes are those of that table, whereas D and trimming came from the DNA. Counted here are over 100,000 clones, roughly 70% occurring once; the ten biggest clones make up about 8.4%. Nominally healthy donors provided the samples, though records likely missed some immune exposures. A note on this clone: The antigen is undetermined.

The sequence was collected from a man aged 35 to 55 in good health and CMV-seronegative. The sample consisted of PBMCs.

CDR3 sequence (DNA): TGTGCCTCTGCTGGGACAGGGGATCAGCCCCAGCATTTT. Translating gives CASAGTGDQPQHF. The chain has TRBV7-2 and TRBJ1-5, with 10 bases fitting TRBD1. CDR1 and CDR2 from the germline V gene are SGHTA and FQGNSA. V was pared by 11 bases and J by 5 bases, with 6 bases of the junction left unmatched. This CDR3 comprises 13 residues.